This record concerns one TCR beta chain sequence. This clone was recorded once. Its cognate antigen has yet to be identified. No per-base quality is available; no much larger clone lies one base away. The sample comes from a study of shared clonotypes between healthy human individuals (TCRdb year 2020). Study-level background: A few men and a couple of women, aged 18 to 49 years, made up the cohort. For each donor, three plates each were used for CD4 naive and CD4 memory, two plates were used for CD8 naive, and one plate was used for CD8 memory. To estimate repertoire size and how much clonotype sharing occurs between individuals, the study deeply sequenced the blood TCR repertoires of roughly 5 healthy adults. To increase sequencing depth and limit assay-specific biases, TCR repertoire library preparation and sequencing were carried out by different laboratories using diverse techniques. Leukapheresis yielded between about 0.94 and 9 billion PBMCs per donor. Study-wide conclusions, independent of this receptor: Higher generation probabilities were observed for clonotypes shared by all four sorted-subset donors than for non-shared clonotypes. Because the study included only a small number of donors, the genetic and exposure-history diversity represented was limited. Sampling was restricted to blood, and TCR repertoires in tissues likely differ from the TCR repertoires found in blood. Naive subsets generally had larger estimated clonotype richness than memory subsets did. When four donors were compared, the shared fraction of clonotypes was about 5.4% for naive CD4, over 3% for naive CD8, about 2.4% for memory CD4, and roughly 0.43% for memory CD8. Even with the large sequencing depth, rarefaction of the sorted-subset datasets indicated that sequencing was incomplete. Based on pairwise subsampling, the degree of clonotype sharing among donors was expected to be affected by sequencing depth.

Using the deep immunoSEQ assay, multiplex PCR amplified TCR CDR3 regions from genomic DNA. For each cell subset, the extracted genomic DNA was distributed evenly across all wells of several immunoSEQ 96-well plates, and each plate served as one replicate. For sorted subsets, approximately 190 ng of genomic DNA, equivalent to some 30,000 T cell genomes, went into each replicate PCR. The purified libraries were quantified using a Qubit 3.0 fluorometer, sized with a Bioanalyzer 2100, and then quantified again using the KAPA Library Quantification kit. Each immunoSEQ 96-well plate was sequenced on its own single-read 150-cycle Illumina NextSeq 550 flow cell. Regarding the original processing steps: Because only junctional sequences without quality scores were contained in the immunoSEQ output, filtering matching that applied to full-length reads could not be performed. To assign V/J genes and CDR3, sequences were annotated using PyIR, a Python wrapper for IgBLAST v1.9, with IMGT germline references. Reads were removed for weak V/J assignments (E-value above 1e-6), missing CDR3, stop codons, out-of-frame junctions, or ambiguous translated residues. V3J clonotypes were defined as sequences sharing an identical inferred V gene, J gene, and CDR3 amino acid sequence. The percentage overlap between two repertoires was calculated by dividing the number of shared unique clonotypes by the size of the smaller repertoire. RTK rarefaction, the Chao1 estimator, and Recon v2.1 estimates of unobserved clonotypes were used to assess repertoire richness. For all TCRbeta clonotypes obtained by the gDNA method from a few donors, generation probabilities were computed with OLGA. Imported from immuneACCESS, the table was reduced by TCRdb to in-frame sequences with V and J called. These copies leave out some clones; in studies compared against another copy, an unresolved V gene accounts for under half, and the cause of the remainder is not known. That table is the source of V, J and clone size, and D and trimming were worked out from the DNA. For this sample there are 2 million to 2.5 million clones; approximately 94% appear just once. Approximately 0.13% of the sample belongs to the ten largest clones.

Donors were healthy HIV-negative adults with no recently reported acute infections or vaccinations. Only Caucasian adults living in Nashville, Tennessee, USA were represented among the donors. CD4+ T cells were enriched by magnetic negative selection, after which naive cells were positively selected on CD45RA and the negative fraction was taken as the memory subset. Blood was collected by leukapheresis, and PBMCs were isolated by Ficoll-Histopaque density gradient centrifugation and then cryopreserved in liquid nitrogen vapor phase. Analytical flow cytometry was used to check the purity and quantity of each magnetically sorted T cell population. From each sorted fraction, genomic DNA was isolated and quantified by UV absorbance on a Nanodrop 2000c. The CDR3 runs 14 residues from the cysteine to the phenylalanine. The sequence is cut down to CDR3 DNA, 42 bases in frame from base 1. V drops 5 bases and J drops 3 bases, leaving 13 bases in between. CDR1 and CDR2, looked up from the germline V gene, are MRHNA and SNTAGT.

The rearranged chain carries TRBV6-4 and TRBJ1-2, with TRBD1 perhaps the D gene, on 6 matching bases. The sequenced sample was naive CD4+ T cells sorted from blood. The cell subset or site label, as the study defines it: CD45RA+ positively selected. This clonotype was obtained from a man between 18 and 35 years old in good health. The nucleotide sequence is given as TGTGCCAGCAGTCCGACAGGAACGGACTATGGCTACACCTTC. It codes for CASSPTGTDYGYTF.